What follows are 25 T cell receptor beta chains derived from one specimen sequenced in a study of T-cell reconstitution after alpha-beta-depleted transplantation in children. TCRbeta library preparation incorporated unique molecular identifiers. Via MiXCR, TCRdb re-called the PCR reads, giving one row per CDR3 protein. The sample has 420,000 or so distinct CDR3 sequences; approximately 11% are singletons. The sequencing used PBMCs from the stem cell graft donor, collected from the stem cell graft. These receptor sequences come from a human donor who donated a stem cell graft to a child with acute myeloid leukemia.

This clonotype was detected only a few times. This rearrangement joins TRBV11-2 to TRBJ2-3, with unresolved D. The CDR3 consists of 14 residues. The V gene lost 1 base and the J gene lost 4 bases, with 9 bases spanning the gap. CDR1 is SGHAT and CDR2 is FQNNGV in the germline V gene. This chain's CDR3 is CASSLGSTADTQYF. The CDR3 nucleotides read TGTGCCAGCAGCTTAGGGAGTACCGCAGATACGCAGTATTTT.

V is TRBV5-1 and J is TRBJ2-1; 7 bases are shared with TRBD1. The CDR3 contains 14 residues. J was trimmed by 4 bases and V by 4 bases; bases with no gene match: 5. CDR1 SGHRS and CDR2 YFSETQ come from the germline V gene. The CDR3 loop is CASSTGTDYNEQFF. DNA for the CDR3: TGCGCCAGCAGCACAGGGACAGATTACAATGAGCAGTTCTTC.

V and J are TRBV4-3 and TRBJ1-4, with D perhaps TRBD1 (5 bases). The germline V gene has CDR1 LGHNA and CDR2 YSLEER. The CDR3 runs to 16 residues. V gave up 3 bases and J gave up 2 bases, with 13 bases separating them. The CDR3 sequence: CASSQGVGLTNEKLFF. In nucleotides, the CDR3 is TGCGCCAGCAGCCAGGGGGTGGGGTTGACTAATGAAAAACTGTTTTTT.

V gene TRBV12-3 or TRBV12-4 combines with J gene TRBJ2-2; possible D gene TRBD2, 5 bases. V was clipped by 1 base and J by 9 bases, with 18 bases between them. The length of the CDR3 is 16 residues. The CDR3 sequence is CASSLETPGLLRELFF. CDR3 DNA sequence: TGTGCCAGCAGTTTAGAAACCCCGGGATTACTCCGGGAGCTGTTTTTT.

For the CDR3, the DNA is TGTGCCAGCAGTGAGGGTCCGGGACAGGGCATTTCGTCTGGGGCCAACGTCCTGACTTTC. It translates to CASSEGPGQGISSGANVLTF. The chain carries TRBV25-1 and TRBJ2-6, with TRBD1 matching over 9 bases. This CDR3 comprises 20 residues. Germline V CDR1 and CDR2: MGHDK, SYGVNS. With 3 bases clipped from V and 1 base from J, the junction kept 13 bases outside the gene matches.

This clonotype has at least ten counts. The V and J genes are TRBV2 and TRBJ2-5, with 7 bases that match TRBD1. J lost 5 bases, V lost 8 bases, and 8 bases had no gene match. The CDR3 contains 13 residues. Looked up from germline, CDR1 is SNHLY and CDR2 is FYNNEI. The CDR3, as DNA: TGTGCCAGCCAGACAGGGTCTGGGGAGACCCAGTACTTC. It translates to CASQTGSGETQYF.

The rearrangement links TRBV29-1 to TRBJ1-2; possibly TRBD1 for D (5 bases). CDR3 length: 11 amino acids. Germline CDR1 and CDR2: SQVTM and ANQGSEA. Trimming pared 4 bases from V and 7 bases from J, leaving 10 bases between. The CDR3 DNA is TGCAGCGTTGGCCCGGGGGTTGGCTACACCTTC. Protein: CSVGPGVGYTF.

This sequence joins TRBV18 and TRBJ1-5; the match to TRBD1 covers 7 bases. The CDR3 is 14 amino acids. Germline V lookup: CDR1 KGHSH, CDR2 LQKENI. The J segment lost 7 bases and the V segment lost 3 bases, leaving 6 bases of the junction unmatched. The CDR3 DNA reads TGTGCCAGCTCACCCGACAGGGAGGGACAGCCCCAGCATTTT. Encoded protein: CASSPDREGQPQHF.

This clonotype was seen ten or more times. This chain links TRBV20-1 with TRBJ2-4; D not resolved. This CDR3 comprises 13 residues. V was pared by 5 bases and J by 5 bases, with 13 bases between. The germline gives CDR1 DFQATT, CDR2 SNEGSKA (reference sequence). The CDR3, as DNA: TGCAGTGCTGAGCACCCTGGAGAAAACATTCAGTACTTC. Its translation: CSAEHPGENIQYF.

This clonotype was observed a handful of times. The chain links TRBV20-1 to TRBJ2-1, with a possible D match to TRBD1 (7 bases). Germline V CDR1 and CDR2: DFQATT, SNEGSKA (reference sequence). V lost 3 bases and J lost 8, with 14 bases in between. CDR3 length: 13 amino acids. CDR3 in DNA: TGCAGTGCTAGTGTGGACAGGAGGGATGAGCAGTTCTTC. Translated, it gives CSASVDRRDEQFF.

This chain joins TRBV6-2 or TRBV6-3 and TRBJ2-1; D is perhaps TRBD2 (7 bases). Germline V gene lookup returns CDR1 MNHEY and CDR2 SVGEGT. This CDR3 has 15 amino acids. Trimming pared 3 bases from V and 4 bases from J, leaving 13 bases between. This CDR3 reads CASSYPRGAYNEQFF. The CDR3 nucleotides read TGTGCCAGCAGTTATCCCCGGGGGGCTTACAATGAGCAGTTCTTC.

This clonotype was seen a few times. The chain uses TRBV29-1 and TRBJ1-2, with no clear D. The germline V gene encodes CDR1 SQVTM and CDR2 ANQGSEA. The CDR3 has 14 amino acids. Trimming took 5 bases from V and 2 from J, leaving 15 bases between them. CDR3 sequence (DNA): TGCAGCGTTAACCGCCCGGACGGAAACTATGGCTACACCTTC. Amino acids: CSVNRPDGNYGYTF.

This clonotype was recorded a few times. The chain uses TRBV12-3 or TRBV12-4 and TRBJ1-5; weak D call: TRBD1 (5 bases). Trimming removed 3 bases at V and 6 bases at J, with 15 bases between. The CDR3 is 15 amino acids. CDR3: CASSFAGRAAQPQHF. In DNA, the CDR3 is TGTGCCAGCAGTTTCGCCGGCAGGGCGGCTCAGCCCCAGCATTTT.

This rearrangement joins TRBV20-1 to TRBJ2-1; TRBD2 might be the D (6 bases). The CDR3 consists of 15 residues. Germline-derived CDR1 and CDR2 are DFQATT and SNEGSKA (reference sequence). V gave up 2 bases and J gave up 3 bases, with 14 bases separating them. The CDR3 DNA follows: TGCAGTGCTAGACCCAGCGGGTTAATCTACAATGAGCAGTTCTTC. It specifies CSARPSGLIYNEQFF.

This clonotype was counted at least ten times. This chain connects TRBV6-5 to TRBJ1-1; the D gene is possibly TRBD1 (6 bases). Per germline, CDR1 MNHEY and CDR2 SVGAGI. V lost 0 bases, J lost 6 bases, and 14 bases lay in between. This CDR3 is 15 amino acids long. The CDR3 coding sequence is TGTGCCAGCAGTTACTCGACAGGCTCGGGCCCTGAAGCTTTCTTT. It codes for CASSYSTGSGPEAFF.

The J gene is TRBJ2-5, the V gene TRBV12-3 or TRBV12-4, with 7 bases identical to TRBD2. Losses at the gene ends were 9 bases for V and 3 bases for J; bases not matched to a gene: 10. The CDR3 has 14 residues. The CDR3 coding sequence is TGTGCCAGTAATATCCGGGACTATGAAGAGACCCAGTACTTC. It codes for CASNIRDYEETQYF.

This clonotype appeared many times. CDR3 sequence reads: CSVKTGTDYEQYF. The CDR3 coding sequence is TGCAGCGTTAAGACCGGGACAGACTACGAGCAGTACTTC. The chain joins TRBV29-1 to TRBJ2-7; 7 bases fit TRBD1. CDR3 length: 13 amino acids. J lost 3 bases, V lost 5 bases, and 7 bases had no gene match. CDR1 is SQVTM, CDR2 ANQGSEA, per germline.

V usage is TRBV5-1 and J usage is TRBJ2-3, with 10 positions matching TRBD2. This CDR3 region has 18 residues. Per germline, CDR1 SGHRS and CDR2 YFSETQ. Trimming removed 0 bases from V and 5 bases from J; junction bases left unmatched: 12. CDR3 loop: CASSLAREAGGRRDTQYF. CDR3 nucleotide sequence: TGCGCCAGCAGCTTGGCCCGAGAAGCGGGGGGGCGGAGAGATACGCAGTATTTT.

This chain connects TRBV20-1 to TRBJ1-6; no clear D gene. Trimming removed 5 bases at V and 9 bases at J, with 20 bases between. CDR1 and CDR2 (germline): DFQATT, SNEGSKA (reference sequence). This CDR3 contains 15 residues. Here the CDR3 DNA reads TGCAGTGCTTTCCCCCAAGGGAACCTAGGTTCACCCCTCCACTTT. It translates to CSAFPQGNLGSPLHF.

This clonotype was seen only a few times. The V call is TRBV4-2, the J call TRBJ2-3, with TRBD2 as a possible D gene (5 bases). Germline lookup yields CDR1 LGHNA and CDR2 YNFKEQ. This CDR3 spans 21 amino acids. V was shortened by 0 bases and J by 0 bases, with 25 bases between the two germline ends. CDR3 residues: CASSQDPIRLKRRISTDTQYF. The CDR3 bases are TGTGCCAGCAGCCAAGATCCCATACGGCTCAAGCGGCGGATTAGCACAGATACGCAGTATTTT.

This rearrangement joins TRBV15 to TRBJ2-7; D call uncertain. The V gene lost 5 bases and the J gene lost 6 bases, with 17 bases spanning the gap. CDR3 length: 14 amino acids. Germline assignment: CDR1 LNHNV and CDR2 YYDKDF (reference sequence). CDR3 DNA sequence: TGTGCCACCAGCTTAAGAGGAAAAGACTGCGAGCAGTACTTC. This translates into CATSLRGKDCEQYF.

There are a few counts of this clonotype. The chain joins TRBV5-1 to TRBJ1-6; D gene uncertain. Germline CDR1 is SGHRS and CDR2 is YFSETQ. The CDR3 sequence is 16 residues long. Trimming pared 4 bases from V and 10 bases from J, leaving 21 bases between. The CDR3 bases are TGCGCCAGCAGCGAGAAGTCTACTACTTTCTGGTCACCCCTCCACTTT. The encoded protein is CASSEKSTTFWSPLHF.

Ten or more counts support this clonotype. The CDR3 spells CASSFGQGLETQYF. The CDR3 nucleotides are TGCGCCAGCAGCTTTGGACAGGGGTTAGAGACCCAGTACTTC. The chain combines TRBV5-1 with TRBJ2-5, with 9 bases fitting TRBD1. This CDR3 has 14 residues. V gave up 2 bases and J gave up 4 bases; unmatched junction bases: 3. The germline gives CDR1 SGHRS, CDR2 YFSETQ.

This clonotype was counted a few times. The rearrangement uses TRBV4-1 and TRBJ2-1; D is unclear. The CDR3 runs 15 residues. Germline CDR1 is MGHRA and CDR2 is YSYEKL. V was clipped by 4 bases and J by 5 bases, with 15 bases between them. CDR3 sequence reads: CASSRRWLDNNEQFF. The CDR3, as DNA: TGCGCCAGCAGCCGACGGTGGCTAGATAACAATGAGCAGTTCTTC.

This chain uses TRBV7-2 with TRBJ2-5; the D call may be TRBD1 or TRBD2 (5 bases each). The germline V gene has CDR1 SGHTA and CDR2 FQGNSA. The V end lost 3 bases, the J end lost 2 bases, and 10 bases lay between the germline ends. The length of the CDR3 is 14 residues. The CDR3 region has the DNA TGTGCCAGCAGCTTTTACAGGACTCAAGAGACCCAGTACTTC. This gives the protein CASSFYRTQETQYF.